This T cell receptor (beta chain) was recovered during a study of T cells in Graves' hyperthyroidism and ophthalmopathy. Germline values: CDR1 MNHEY, CDR2 SMNVEV (reference sequence). The CDR3 sequence is 14 residues long. Trimming pared 3 bases from V and 3 bases from J, leaving 11 bases between. The CDR3 regions of TCR beta were amplified from RNA transcripts. First-round RT-PCR targeting the TCR CDR3 was performed with the HTBI primer set. TCRdb analysed the multiplex PCR reads with MiXCR anew, one entry per CDR3 protein. The table includes roughly 500,000 distinct CDR3 sequences, 35% to 50% detected once.

The chain combines TRBV27 with TRBJ2-5, with TRBD2 as a possible D gene (5 bases). Sequenced input: peripheral blood or thyroid tissue (not recorded which). This sequence was found in an adult woman with Graves' disease, either hyperthyroidism or ophthalmopathy (not recorded which). Here the CDR3 DNA reads TGTGCCAGCAGTTTGGCCGGGAAAGAAGAGACCCAGTACTTC. It specifies CASSLAGKEETQYF.